The present T cell receptor (beta chain) was sequenced within a study of cytomegalovirus exposure and HLA in healthy donors. Points on this clone: Antigen: not known.

Produced via immunoSEQ multiplex PCR; TCRdb's table is partial and in-frame only. The table records 90,000 to 100,000 clones, 80% to 95% of them present only once. Separate from the approximately 670-subject first cohort, the approximately 120-subject validation cohort was the one that the donors belonged to. V dropped 4 bases and J dropped 4 bases, with 13 bases sitting between them. The germline V gene has CDR1 LGHNA and CDR2 YSLEER. This CDR3 is built from 15 residues. Findings and caveats of the study: Most TCR sequences were rare, but some public TCRs occurred in many donors. The listing of 150 to 200 TCR beta chains classed them as cytomegalovirus-associated. Specificity for CMV antigens was confirmed in vitro for three of the CMV-associated chains.

The receptor's source is a woman aged 25 to 39 in good health and CMV-seropositive. The sequenced sample was PBMCs. The chain employs TRBV4-3 and TRBJ2-2; D is uncertain. CDR3 sequence (DNA): TGCGCCAGCAGCCCGCGCACGACGGGCACCGGGGAGCTGTTTTTT. Encoded protein: CASSPRTTGTGELFF.